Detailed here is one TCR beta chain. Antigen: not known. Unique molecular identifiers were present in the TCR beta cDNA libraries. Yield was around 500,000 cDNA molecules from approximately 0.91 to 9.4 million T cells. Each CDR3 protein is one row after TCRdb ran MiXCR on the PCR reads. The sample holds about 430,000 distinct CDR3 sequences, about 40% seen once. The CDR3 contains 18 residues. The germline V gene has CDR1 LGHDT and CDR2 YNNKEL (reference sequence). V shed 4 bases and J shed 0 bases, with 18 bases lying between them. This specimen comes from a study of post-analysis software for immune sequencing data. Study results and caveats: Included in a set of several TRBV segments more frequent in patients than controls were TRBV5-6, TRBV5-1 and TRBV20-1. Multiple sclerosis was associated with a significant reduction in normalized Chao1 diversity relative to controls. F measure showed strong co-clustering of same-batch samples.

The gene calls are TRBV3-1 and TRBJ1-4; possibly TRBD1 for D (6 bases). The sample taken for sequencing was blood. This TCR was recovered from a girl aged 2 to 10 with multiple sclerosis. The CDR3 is CASSRRQAQWATNEKLFF. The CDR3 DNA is TGTGCCAGCAGCCGCCGACAGGCCCAATGGGCAACTAATGAAAAACTGTTTTTT. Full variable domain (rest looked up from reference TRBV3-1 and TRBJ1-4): DTAVSQTPKYLVTQMGNDKSIKCEQNLGHDTMYWYKQDSKKFLKIMFSYNNKELIINETVPNRFSPKSPDKAHLNLHINSLELGDSAVYFCASSRRQAQWATNEKLFFGSGTQLSVL.